This passage covers 21 T cell receptor beta chains from one sample sequenced in a study of beta chain features in type 1 diabetes. Study outcomes and limitations: When Type 1 diabetes patients were examined, their TCRB CDR3s proved moderately but significantly shorter in all four CD4+ subsets.

What these receptors recognize is not known. The authors reverse transcribed all of the isolated RNA, so sequencing captured expressed TCRB transcripts. The repertoire was sequenced with immunoSEQ multiplex PCR; TCRdb's copy has only in-frame clones and lacks some. The sample yields around 150,000 clones, about 9% seen once. The sequenced material came from central memory CD4+ T cells from blood. The receptors here all came from a woman aged 18-29 years with type 1 diabetes.

This sequence joins TRBV29-1 and TRBJ1-3; no clear D gene. This CDR3 is 15 amino acids long. V gave up 6 bases and J gave up 0 bases, with 15 bases separating them. Germline V gene data show CDR1 as SQVTM and CDR2 as ANQGSEA. The CDR3 loop is CSVTPVAGSGNTIYF. The CDR3 nucleotides are TGCAGCGTGACCCCGGTGGCAGGCTCTGGAAACACCATATATTTT.

This clone appeared a few times. The chain uses TRBV7-2 and TRBJ1-4; no clear D gene. This CDR3 spans 14 amino acids. With 4 bases removed from V and 8 bases from J, the gap between germline ends came to 14 bases. CDR1 is SGHTA, CDR2 FQGNSA, per germline. DNA of the CDR3: TGTGCCAGCAGCTCCAGCCAGGCGGGGGAAAAACTGTTTTTT. Its translation: CASSSSQAGEKLFF.

This clone was recorded a few times. This chain links TRBV19 with TRBJ2-7, with a weak D call TRBD2 (6 bases). V shed 6 bases and J shed 5 bases, with 17 bases lying between them. Per germline, CDR1 LNHDA and CDR2 SQIVND (reference sequence). There are 14 residues in the CDR3. CDR3 nucleotide sequence: TGTGCCAGTAGGGAAGGGACTGCCGGGGACGAGCAGTACTTC. Translated, it gives CASREGTAGDEQYF. Full variable domain (outside the CDR3, taken from reference TRBV19 and TRBJ2-7): DGGITQSPKYLFRKEGQNVTLSCEQNLNHDAMYWYRQDPGQGLRLIYYSQIVNDFQKGDIAEGYSVSREKKESFPLTVTSAQKNPTAFYLCASREGTAGDEQYFGPGTRLTVT.

This clone was seen more than once but under ten times. The chain couples TRBV5-1 to TRBJ1-1, with 8 bases identical to TRBD1. Germline values: CDR1 SGHRS, CDR2 YFSETQ. Trimming at V came to 4 bases and at J to 4 bases, leaving 3 bases not matched to a gene. This CDR3 has 13 amino acids. The CDR3 loop reads CASSVTGGTEAFF. The CDR3 DNA is TGCGCCAGCAGCGTAACAGGGGGCACTGAAGCTTTCTTT.

The chain employs TRBV7-9 and TRBJ1-2, with D hard to call. CDR1 SEHNR and CDR2 FQNEAQ come from the germline V gene (reference sequence). Deletions cut 5 bases from V and 14 bases from J, with 9 bases between. There are 9 residues in the CDR3. The CDR3 sequence is CASSLGSTF. The CDR3 DNA is TGTGCCAGCAGCCTGGGCAGTACCTTC.

This clone was observed many times. The V gene is TRBV19, the J gene TRBJ1-2, with 9 nucleotides matching TRBD1. Germline loops: CDR1 LNHDA, CDR2 SQIVND (reference sequence). The CDR3 contains 14 residues. V lost 8 bases, J lost 4 bases, and 8 bases stayed unmatched. CDR3 in amino acids: CASRSSDRGYGYTF. The DNA for the CDR3 is TGTGCCAGTCGAAGTTCGGACAGGGGCTATGGCTACACCTTC.

This rearrangement joins TRBV7-2 to TRBJ2-3; 9 nucleotides line up with TRBD1. The V gene end was trimmed by 5 bases and the J gene end by 8 bases; junction bases not matched to a gene: 14. The germline gives CDR1 SGHTA, CDR2 FQGNSA. The CDR3 length is 16 residues. The CDR3: CASSQTGGGNPPTQYF. The DNA of the CDR3 is TGTGCCAGCAGCCAGACAGGGGGGGGGAATCCTCCTACGCAGTATTTT.

The chain uses TRBV28 and TRBJ2-7; 13 nucleotides match TRBD2. There are 15 residues in the CDR3. The germline CDR1 and CDR2 sequences are MDHEN and SYDVKM. The junction had 12 bases not matched to a gene; V was cut back by 10 bases and J by 6 bases. The DNA of the CDR3 is TGTGCCACCCAGAGGACTAGCGGGAGTTTTGGCGAGCAGTACTTC. The encoded protein is CATQRTSGSFGEQYF.

This chain uses TRBV6-5 with TRBJ2-6, with a weak D call TRBD2 (7 bases). V lost 4 bases, J lost 1 base, and 11 bases lay in between. Germline assignment: CDR1 MNHEY and CDR2 SVGAGI. The CDR3 totals 16 residues. DNA of the CDR3: TGTGCCAGCAGTTCGGGGAGGGGGTCTGGGGCCAACGTCCTGACTTTC. It codes for CASSSGRGSGANVLTF.

The chain links TRBV18 to TRBJ2-7, with 7 bases identical to TRBD2. V shed 6 bases and J 5 bases; nucleotides not matched to a gene: 10. Germline V gene lookup returns CDR1 KGHSH and CDR2 LQKENI. The CDR3 covers 14 residues. The DNA for the CDR3 is TGTGCCAGCTCTCGGAGCGGGGAGGGCGACGAGCAGTACTTC. Its protein product is CASSRSGEGDEQYF.

This clone was seen more than once but under ten times. The gene calls are TRBV19 and TRBJ2-1; maybe TRBD2 (7 bases). Trimming took off 2 bases at V and 8 bases at J, with 10 bases between the two ends. The CDR3 is 13 amino acids. Per germline, CDR1 LNHDA and CDR2 SQIVND (reference sequence). This CDR3 is CASSITGGDEQFF. The CDR3 coding sequence is TGTGCCAGTAGTATAACGGGGGGCGATGAGCAGTTCTTC.

This chain links TRBV7-2 with TRBJ2-1; the match to TRBD1 covers 12 bases. Germline-derived CDR1 and CDR2 are SGHTA and FQGNSA. The CDR3 extends over 15 amino acids. The junction had 7 bases not matched to a gene; V was cut back by 5 bases and J by 8 bases. The CDR3 here is CASSTKGQGAYEQFF. Written as DNA, the CDR3 is TGTGCCAGCAGCACCAAGGGACAGGGGGCTTATGAGCAGTTCTTC.

This clone was counted at least ten times. The DNA of the CDR3 is TGTGCCACCAGCAGCACCAGTTCCGGGGCCAACGTCCTGACTTTC. This gives the protein CATSSTSSGANVLTF. V usage is TRBV15 and J usage is TRBJ2-6; D is unclear. Trimming pared 3 bases from V and 4 bases from J, leaving 10 bases between. Germline CDR1 reads LNHNV; CDR2 reads YYDKDF (reference sequence). CDR3 size: 15 residues.

V is TRBV5-1 and J is TRBJ2-1, with 8 bases fitting TRBD2. V shed 1 base and J 7 bases; nucleotides not matched to a gene: 7. The CDR3 totals 15 residues. Germline V gives CDR1 SGHRS, CDR2 YFSETQ. The CDR3 spells CASSLLLAVRNEQFF. CDR3 nucleotides: TGCGCCAGCAGCTTGTTACTAGCGGTACGTAATGAGCAGTTCTTC.

This clone was seen ten or more times. The J gene is TRBJ2-5, the V gene TRBV7-9; no firm D call. CDR3 length: 15 amino acids. The germline V gene encodes CDR1 SEHNR and CDR2 FQNEAQ (reference sequence). Trimming removed 5 bases from V and 2 bases from J, with 15 bases in between. The CDR3 spells CASSPLGRSQETQYF. In DNA, the CDR3 is TGTGCCAGCAGCCCCTTGGGCAGAAGTCAAGAGACCCAGTACTTC.

The chain is built from TRBV11-3 and TRBJ2-1; 13 bases match TRBD2. This CDR3 contains 18 residues. The germline gives CDR1 SGHNT, CDR2 YENEEA. V was pared by 5 bases and J by 3 bases, with 10 bases of the junction left unmatched. CDR3 residues: CASSTPPGTSGDYNEQFF. The CDR3 region has the DNA TGTGCCAGCAGCACCCCCCCCGGGACTAGCGGGGACTACAATGAGCAGTTCTTC.

This sequence joins TRBV9 and TRBJ1-2, with 9 positions matching TRBD1. The CDR3 is 15 residues long. Germline V gives CDR1 SGDLS, CDR2 YYNGEE. V gave up 0 bases and J gave up 6 bases; unmatched junction bases: 6. In nucleotides, the CDR3 is TGTGCCAGCAGCGTAGGGGGACAGGGCGGGCATGGCTACACCTTC. The encoded protein is CASSVGGQGGHGYTF.

This clone was seen many times. V is TRBV6-5 and J is TRBJ2-2; D unresolved. The germline V and J ends were trimmed by 4 bases and 3 bases, with 6 bases remaining between them. The CDR3 loop spans 13 amino acids. The germline V gene has CDR1 MNHEY and CDR2 SVGAGI. The DNA of the CDR3 is TGTGCCAGCAGTTCAGGTTACACCGGGGAGCTGTTTTTT. It translates to CASSSGYTGELFF.

The gene calls are TRBV28 and TRBJ2-1; 11 bases map to TRBD1. J was trimmed by 7 bases and V by 8 bases; bases with no gene match: 4. The CDR3 has 13 residues. The germline V gene has CDR1 MDHEN and CDR2 SYDVKM. This chain's CDR3 is CASRDRGMNEQFF. The CDR3 DNA reads as TGTGCCAGCCGGGACAGGGGGATGAATGAGCAGTTCTTC.

The chain combines TRBV6-6 with TRBJ2-5, with D perhaps TRBD2 (9 bases). Germline V gives CDR1 MNHNY, CDR2 SVGAGI (reference sequence). CDR3 length equals 14 residues. The CDR3 loop is CATGGLAAGETQYF. The CDR3 nucleotides are TGTGCAACAGGGGGACTAGCCGCAGGGGAGACCCAGTACTTC.

This clone was counted only a few times. This chain links TRBV5-1 with TRBJ2-3, with D possibly being TRBD2 (6 bases). The CDR3 length is 14 residues. Deletions cut 3 bases from V and 5 bases from J, with 13 bases between. Germline lookup yields CDR1 SGHRS and CDR2 YFSETQ. This CDR3 reads CASSWGGAGDTQYF. CDR3 nucleotide sequence: TGCGCCAGCAGCTGGGGAGGCGCTGGAGATACGCAGTATTTT.